A selection of T cell receptor beta chains follows, all from one sample in a study of shared clonotypes between healthy human individuals. TCRdb's table, derived via immunoSEQ multiplex PCR, lists solely in-frame clones and lacks some. The sample carries hundreds of thousands of clones, 70% to 80% recorded once. Input material: PBMCs. The receptors come from a woman aged 40 to 50 in good health. Some clones in this sample may be carry-over from other donors' samples. CDR3s include the opening cysteine and the closing phenylalanine or tryptophan. A D gene is named only where the DNA matches it firmly. Not every row has a clone size; where given, it reads once, few, many or a size class.

v_gene: TRBV11-2
j_gene: TRBJ1-2
d_gene: TRBD1
abundance: NA
CDR3aa: CASSLGQGYGGYTF
CDR3nt: TGTGCCAGCAGCCTTGGACAGGGGTACGGTGGCTACACCTTC

v_gene: TRBV7-9
j_gene: TRBJ1-4
d_gene: NA
abundance: many
CDR3aa: CASSLTGGGTNEKLFF
CDR3nt: TGTGCCAGCAGCTTAACCGGTGGCGGAACTAATGAAAAACTGTTTTTT

v_gene: TRBV6-5
j_gene: TRBJ2-2
d_gene: NA
abundance: NA
CDR3aa: CASTKEDTGELFF
CDR3nt: TGTGCCAGCACCAAAGAGGACACCGGGGAGCTGTTTTTT

v_gene: TRBV28
j_gene: TRBJ2-7
d_gene: TRBD2
abundance: NA
CDR3aa: CASNGLAESYEQYF
CDR3nt: TGTGCCAGCAATGGACTAGCGGAATCCTACGAGCAGTACTTC

v_gene: TRBV4-2
j_gene: TRBJ2-1
d_gene: TRBD2
abundance: NA
CDR3aa: CASSQGLAGHNEQFF
CDR3nt: TGTGCCAGCAGCCAAGGACTAGCGGGACACAATGAGCAGTTCTTC

v_gene: TRBV18
j_gene: TRBJ2-5
d_gene: NA
abundance: NA
CDR3aa: CASPINSQETQYF
CDR3nt: TGTGCCAGCCCTATAAACTCCCAAGAGACCCAGTACTTC

v_gene: TRBV14
j_gene: TRBJ2-7
d_gene: TRBD1
abundance: NA
CDR3aa: CASSQEGTGVSYEQYF
CDR3nt: TGTGCCAGCAGCCAAGAGGGGACAGGGGTTTCCTACGAGCAGTACTTC

v_gene: TRBV28
j_gene: TRBJ2-1
d_gene: TRBD1
abundance: NA
CDR3aa: CASSLTGGSEQFF
CDR3nt: TGTGCCAGCAGTTTGACAGGGGGTAGTGAGCAGTTCTTC

v_gene: TRBV30
j_gene: TRBJ1-4
d_gene: NA
abundance: few
CDR3aa: CAWSVGQNFNEKLFF
CDR3nt: TGTGCCTGGAGTGTAGGGCAGAACTTCAATGAAAAACTGTTTTTT

v_gene: TRBV4-2
j_gene: TRBJ2-1
d_gene: NA
abundance: NA
CDR3aa: CASSSRGERPYNEQFF
CDR3nt: TGTGCCAGCAGCTCCCGAGGGGAGCGGCCCTACAATGAGCAGTTCTTC

v_gene: TRBV4-1
j_gene: TRBJ1-2
d_gene: NA
abundance: NA
CDR3aa: CASSQPILEPNYGYTF
CDR3nt: TGCGCCAGCAGCCAGCCGATTCTTGAACCTAACTATGGCTACACCTTC

v_gene: TRBV11-1
j_gene: TRBJ2-5
d_gene: NA
abundance: NA
CDR3aa: CASSAGTRRDQETQYF
CDR3nt: TGTGCCAGCAGCGCCGGGACACGTCGCGACCAAGAGACCCAGTACTTC

v_gene: TRBV27
j_gene: TRBJ1-4
d_gene: NA
abundance: NA
CDR3aa: CASSLLGPSHEKLFF
CDR3nt: TGTGCCAGCAGTTTATTAGGCCCAAGCCATGAAAAACTGTTTTTT

v_gene: TRBV29-1
j_gene: TRBJ2-7
d_gene: TRBD1
abundance: NA
CDR3aa: CSVERGQGDEQYF
CDR3nt: TGCAGCGTTGAAAGGGGTCAGGGGGACGAGCAGTACTTC

v_gene: TRBV7-8
j_gene: TRBJ2-7
d_gene: NA
abundance: NA
CDR3aa: CASSFASSYEQYF
CDR3nt: TGTGCCAGCAGCTTCGCTAGCTCCTACGAGCAGTACTTC

v_gene: TRBV30
j_gene: TRBJ2-7
d_gene: NA
abundance: few
CDR3aa: CAWSSPGSYAYEQYF
CDR3nt: TGTGCCTGGAGTTCCCCGGGGTCCTACGCCTACGAGCAGTACTTC

v_gene: TRBV25-1
j_gene: TRBJ1-2
d_gene: NA
abundance: NA
CDR3aa: CASSEFGENNYGYTF
CDR3nt: TGTGCCAGCAGTGAATTCGGAGAAAATAACTATGGCTACACCTTC

v_gene: TRBV28
j_gene: TRBJ1-1
d_gene: NA
abundance: NA
CDR3aa: CASSSWDFRGKNTEAFF
CDR3nt: TGTGCCAGCAGTTCTTGGGACTTCAGGGGAAAGAACACTGAAGCCTTCTTT

v_gene: TRBV5-1
j_gene: TRBJ1-3
d_gene: NA
abundance: NA
CDR3aa: CASSLAPGTSGNTIYF
CDR3nt: TGCGCCAGCAGCTTGGCCCCAGGGACCTCCGGAAACACCATATATTTT

v_gene: TRBV5-1
j_gene: TRBJ2-7
d_gene: NA
abundance: NA
CDR3aa: CASSPLGAGSYEQYF
CDR3nt: TGCGCCAGCAGCCCGCTCGGGGCGGGGTCCTACGAGCAGTACTTC

v_gene: TRBV30
j_gene: TRBJ1-4
d_gene: TRBD1
abundance: NA
CDR3aa: CAWSVHGGGVEKLFF
CDR3nt: TGTGCCTGGAGTGTACATGGAGGGGGCGTTGAAAAACTGTTTTTT

v_gene: TRBV21-1
j_gene: TRBJ2-1
d_gene: NA
abundance: NA
CDR3aa: CASSKDYSSYNEQFF
CDR3nt: TGTGCCAGCAGCAAAGACTACAGCTCCTACAATGAGCAGTTCTTC

v_gene: TRBV28
j_gene: TRBJ2-1
d_gene: NA
abundance: NA
CDR3aa: CASSLLGAVVNNEQFF
CDR3nt: TGTGCCAGCAGTTTATTAGGAGCGGTCGTGAACAATGAGCAGTTCTTC

v_gene: TRBV30
j_gene: TRBJ2-7
d_gene: TRBD2
abundance: NA
CDR3aa: CAWSFSGLDEQYF
CDR3nt: TGTGCCTGGAGTTTTAGCGGGCTGGACGAGCAGTACTTC

v_gene: TRBV6-6
j_gene: TRBJ1-1
d_gene: NA
abundance: NA
CDR3aa: CASSYAGYTEAFF
CDR3nt: TGTGCCAGCAGTTACGCAGGGTACACTGAAGCTTTCTTT

v_gene: TRBV9
j_gene: TRBJ2-7
d_gene: TRBD2
abundance: NA
CDR3aa: CASSQRGTGRTERQYF
CDR3nt: TGTGCCAGCAGCCAGCGAGGGACCGGGAGGACCGAAAGGCAGTACTTC

v_gene: TRBV15
j_gene: TRBJ1-5
d_gene: NA
abundance: NA
CDR3aa: CATSRDWAGNSNQPQHF
CDR3nt: TGTGCCACCAGCAGAGATTGGGCAGGAAATAGCAATCAGCCCCAGCATTTT

v_gene: TRBV28
j_gene: TRBJ2-3
d_gene: NA
abundance: NA
CDR3aa: CASSLTGSIDTQYF
CDR3nt: TGTGCCAGCAGTTTGACGGGATCCATAGATACGCAGTATTTT

v_gene: TRBV5-1
j_gene: TRBJ1-1
d_gene: NA
abundance: once
CDR3aa: CASSLGITAEAFF
CDR3nt: TGCGCCAGCAGCTTGGGAATAACAGCTGAAGCTTTCTTT

v_gene: TRBV2
j_gene: TRBJ2-1
d_gene: TRBD2
abundance: few
CDR3aa: CASSDAGGLYNEQFF
CDR3nt: TGTGCCAGCAGTGACGCGGGAGGGTTGTACAATGAGCAGTTCTTC

v_gene: TRBV10-1
j_gene: TRBJ2-1
d_gene: TRBD2
abundance: NA
CDR3aa: CASSASGTSGYNEQFF
CDR3nt: TGCGCCAGCAGTGCCTCCGGGACTAGCGGTTACAATGAGCAGTTCTTC

v_gene: TRBV11-2
j_gene: TRBJ1-5
d_gene: NA
abundance: NA
CDR3aa: CASSLDRGGGSNQPQHF
CDR3nt: TGTGCCAGCAGCTTAGATAGAGGGGGGGGAAGCAATCAGCCCCAGCATTTT

v_gene: TRBV2
j_gene: TRBJ2-1
d_gene: TRBD2
abundance: NA
CDR3aa: CASSEDVRTSGSLHNEQFF
CDR3nt: TGTGCCAGCAGTGAAGATGTTCGGACTAGCGGGAGTTTACACAATGAGCAGTTCTTC

v_gene: TRBV2
j_gene: TRBJ2-7
d_gene: NA
abundance: NA
CDR3aa: CASSHYKQGPYEQYF
CDR3nt: TGTGCCAGCAGCCACTATAAACAGGGACCCTACGAGCAGTACTTC

v_gene: TRBV29-1
j_gene: TRBJ2-7
d_gene: NA
abundance: NA
CDR3aa: CSVAPDAYEQYF
CDR3nt: TGCAGCGTTGCCCCGGACGCCTACGAGCAGTACTTC

v_gene: TRBV4-1
j_gene: TRBJ1-2
d_gene: NA
abundance: NA
CDR3aa: CASSQDLDSDYGYTF
CDR3nt: TGCGCCAGCAGCCAAGATCTGGACTCTGACTATGGCTACACCTTC

v_gene: TRBV7-8
j_gene: TRBJ2-7
d_gene: NA
abundance: once
CDR3aa: CASSSRQENTYEQYF
CDR3nt: TGTGCCAGCAGCTCGAGACAGGAAAATACCTACGAGCAGTACTTC

v_gene: TRBV29-1
j_gene: TRBJ2-3
d_gene: TRBD2
abundance: NA
CDR3aa: CSLGLAGVDTQYF
CDR3nt: TGCAGCCTAGGACTAGCGGGAGTGGATACGCAGTATTTT

v_gene: TRBV6-6
j_gene: TRBJ1-1
d_gene: NA
abundance: NA
CDR3aa: CASSYSNGGLAEAFF
CDR3nt: TGTGCCAGCAGTTACTCGAACGGGGGTCTTGCTGAAGCTTTCTTT

v_gene: TRBV4-3
j_gene: TRBJ2-1
d_gene: TRBD2
abundance: once
CDR3aa: CASSRRTSGGVVNEQFF
CDR3nt: TGCGCCAGCAGCCGTCGGACTAGCGGGGGAGTGGTCAATGAGCAGTTCTTC